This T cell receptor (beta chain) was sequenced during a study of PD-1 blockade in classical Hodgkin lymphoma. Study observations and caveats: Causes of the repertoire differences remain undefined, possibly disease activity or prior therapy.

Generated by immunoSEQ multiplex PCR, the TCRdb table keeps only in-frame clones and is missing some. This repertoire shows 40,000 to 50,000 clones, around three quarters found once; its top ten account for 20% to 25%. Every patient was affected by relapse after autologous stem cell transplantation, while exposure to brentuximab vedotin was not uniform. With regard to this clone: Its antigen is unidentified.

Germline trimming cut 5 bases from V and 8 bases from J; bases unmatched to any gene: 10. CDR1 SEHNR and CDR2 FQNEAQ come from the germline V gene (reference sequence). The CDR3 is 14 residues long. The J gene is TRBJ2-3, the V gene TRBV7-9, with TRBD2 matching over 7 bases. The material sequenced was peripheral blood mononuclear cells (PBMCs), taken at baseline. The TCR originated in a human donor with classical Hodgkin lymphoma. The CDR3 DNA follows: TGTGCCAGCAGCGAGGGCGGGAGTACGGGTACGCAGTATTTT. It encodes CASSEGGSTGTQYF.